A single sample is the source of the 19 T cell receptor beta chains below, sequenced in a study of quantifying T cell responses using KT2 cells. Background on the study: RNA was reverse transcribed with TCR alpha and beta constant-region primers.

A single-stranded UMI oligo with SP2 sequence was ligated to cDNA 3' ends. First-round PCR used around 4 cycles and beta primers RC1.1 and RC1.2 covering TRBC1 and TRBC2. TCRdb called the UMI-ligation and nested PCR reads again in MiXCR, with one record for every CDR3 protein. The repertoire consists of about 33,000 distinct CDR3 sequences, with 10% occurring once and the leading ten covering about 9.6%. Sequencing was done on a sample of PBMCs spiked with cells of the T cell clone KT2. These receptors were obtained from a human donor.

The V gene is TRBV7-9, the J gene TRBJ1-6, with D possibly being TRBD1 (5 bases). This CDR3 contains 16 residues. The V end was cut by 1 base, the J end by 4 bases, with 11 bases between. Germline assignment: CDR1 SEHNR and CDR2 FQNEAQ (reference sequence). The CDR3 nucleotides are TGTGCCAGCAGCTTAGGAACAGGCTTTTATAATTCACCCCTCCACTTT. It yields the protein CASSLGTGFYNSPLHF.

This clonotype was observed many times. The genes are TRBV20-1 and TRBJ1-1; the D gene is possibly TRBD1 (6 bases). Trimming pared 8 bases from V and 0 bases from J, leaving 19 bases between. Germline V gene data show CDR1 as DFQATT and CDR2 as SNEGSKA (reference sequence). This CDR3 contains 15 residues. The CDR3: CSHAKAPGVNTEAFF. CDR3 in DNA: TGCAGTCATGCTAAGGCCCCAGGGGTGAACACTGAAGCTTTCTTT.

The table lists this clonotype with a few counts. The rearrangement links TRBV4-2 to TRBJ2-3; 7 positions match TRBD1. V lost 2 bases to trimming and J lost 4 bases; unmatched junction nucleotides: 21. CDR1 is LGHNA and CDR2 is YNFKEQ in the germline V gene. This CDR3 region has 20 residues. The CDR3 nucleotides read TGTGCCAGCAGCCAACGCCACCTGGCAAGGGGGCAGAGAAATGCAGATACGCAGTATTTT. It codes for CASSQRHLARGQRNADTQYF.

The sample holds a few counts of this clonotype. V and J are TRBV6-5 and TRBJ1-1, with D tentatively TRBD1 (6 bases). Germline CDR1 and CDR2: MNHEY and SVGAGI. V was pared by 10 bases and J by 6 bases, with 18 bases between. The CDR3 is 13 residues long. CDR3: CATQRDTLAEAFF. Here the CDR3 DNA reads TGTGCCACCCAAAGGGACACCCTGGCTGAAGCTTTCTTT.

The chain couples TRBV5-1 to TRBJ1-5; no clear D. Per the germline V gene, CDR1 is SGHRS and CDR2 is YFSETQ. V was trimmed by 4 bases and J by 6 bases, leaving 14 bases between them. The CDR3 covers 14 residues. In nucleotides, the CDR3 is TGCGCCAGCAGCCCATCCTCCGGGGTTCAGCCCCAGCATTTT. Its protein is CASSPSSGVQPQHF.

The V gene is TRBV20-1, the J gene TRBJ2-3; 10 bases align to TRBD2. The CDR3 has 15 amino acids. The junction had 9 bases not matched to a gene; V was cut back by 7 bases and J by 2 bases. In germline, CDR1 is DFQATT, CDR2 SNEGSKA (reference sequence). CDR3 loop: CSGSGRALNTDTQYF. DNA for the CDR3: TGCAGTGGAAGCGGGAGGGCCTTAAACACAGATACGCAGTATTTT.

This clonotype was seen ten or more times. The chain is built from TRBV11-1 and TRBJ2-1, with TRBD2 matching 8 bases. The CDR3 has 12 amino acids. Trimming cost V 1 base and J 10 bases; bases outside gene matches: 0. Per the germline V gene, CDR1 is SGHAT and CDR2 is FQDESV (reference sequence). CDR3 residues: CASSLGGREQFF. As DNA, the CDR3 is TGTGCCAGCAGCTTAGGCGGGAGGGAGCAGTTCTTC.

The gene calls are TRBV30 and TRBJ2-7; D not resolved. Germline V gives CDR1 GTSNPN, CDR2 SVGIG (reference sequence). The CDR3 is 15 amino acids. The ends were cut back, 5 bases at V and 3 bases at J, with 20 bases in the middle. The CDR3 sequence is CAWGVTDHGYYEQYF. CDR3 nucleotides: TGTGCCTGGGGGGTGACCGACCACGGATACTACGAGCAGTACTTC. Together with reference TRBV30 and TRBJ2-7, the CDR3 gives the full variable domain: SQTIHQWPATLVQPVGSPLSLECTVEGTSNPNLYWYRQAAGRGLQLLFYSVGIGQISSEVPQNLSASRPQDRQFILSSKKLLLSDSGFYLCAWGVTDHGYYEQYFGPGTRLTVT.

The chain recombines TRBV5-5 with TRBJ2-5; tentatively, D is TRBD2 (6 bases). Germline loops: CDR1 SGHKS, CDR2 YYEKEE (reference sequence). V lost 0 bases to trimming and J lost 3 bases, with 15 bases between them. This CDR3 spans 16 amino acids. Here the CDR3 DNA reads TGTGCCAGCAGCTTGGGAAGACTGGCGGGAAAAGAGACCCAGTACTTC. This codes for CASSLGRLAGKETQYF. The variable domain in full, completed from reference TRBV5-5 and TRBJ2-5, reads DAGVTQSPTHLIKTRGQQVTLRCSPISGHKSVSWYQQVLGQGPQFIFQYYEKEERGRGNFPDRFSARQFPNYSSELNVNALLLGDSALYLCASSLGRLAGKETQYFGPGTRLLVL.

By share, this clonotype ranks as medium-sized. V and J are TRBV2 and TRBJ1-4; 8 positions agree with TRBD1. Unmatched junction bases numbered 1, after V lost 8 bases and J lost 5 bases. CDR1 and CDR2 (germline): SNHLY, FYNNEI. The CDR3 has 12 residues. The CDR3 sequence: CASRDRNEKLFF. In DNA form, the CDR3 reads TGTGCCAGCCGGGACAGGAATGAAAAACTGTTTTTT.

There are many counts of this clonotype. DNA of the CDR3: TGTGCCAGCAGCCTATCGACCAGGGGCGGTGGTTCTGGGGCCAACGTCCTGACTTTC. Translated: CASSLSTRGGGSGANVLTF. This rearrangement joins TRBV11-2 to TRBJ2-6; tentative D call: TRBD1 (6 bases). Trimming removed 5 bases at V and 1 base at J, with 21 bases between. The germline V gene encodes CDR1 SGHAT and CDR2 FQNNGV. This CDR3 has 19 residues. Using reference TRBV11-2 and TRBJ2-6 for the parts outside the CDR3, the full variable domain is EAGVAQSPRYKIIEKRQSVAFWCNPISGHATLYWYQQILGQGPKLLIQFQNNGVVDDSQLPKDRFSAERLKGVDSTLKIQPAKLEDSAVYLCASSLSTRGGGSGANVLTFGAGSRLTVL.

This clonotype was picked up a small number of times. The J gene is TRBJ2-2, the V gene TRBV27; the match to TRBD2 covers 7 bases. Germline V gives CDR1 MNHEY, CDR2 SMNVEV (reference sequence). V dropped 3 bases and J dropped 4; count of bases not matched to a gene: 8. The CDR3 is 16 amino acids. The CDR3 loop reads CASSLGGYAITGELFF. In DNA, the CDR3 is TGTGCCAGCAGTTTGGGGGGGTACGCGATCACCGGGGAGCTGTTTTTT.

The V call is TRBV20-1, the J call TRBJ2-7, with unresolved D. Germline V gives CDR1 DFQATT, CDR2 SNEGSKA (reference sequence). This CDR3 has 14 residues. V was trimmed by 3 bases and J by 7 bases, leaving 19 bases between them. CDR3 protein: CSASSANLPREQYF. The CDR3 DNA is TGCAGTGCTAGTAGTGCGAACCTACCGAGGGAGCAGTACTTC.

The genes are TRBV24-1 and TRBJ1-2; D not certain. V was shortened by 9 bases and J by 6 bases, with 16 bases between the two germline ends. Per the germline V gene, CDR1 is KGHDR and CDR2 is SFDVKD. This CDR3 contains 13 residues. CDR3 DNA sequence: TGTGCCACCTCGAGAACCGGGAGCCATGGCTACACCTTC. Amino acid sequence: CATSRTGSHGYTF.

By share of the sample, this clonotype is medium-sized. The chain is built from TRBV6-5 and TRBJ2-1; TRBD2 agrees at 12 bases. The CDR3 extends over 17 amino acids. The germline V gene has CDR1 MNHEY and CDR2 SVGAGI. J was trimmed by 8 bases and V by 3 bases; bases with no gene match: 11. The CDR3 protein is CASSYFGLAGGPHEQFF. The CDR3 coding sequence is TGTGCCAGCAGTTATTTTGGGCTAGCGGGGGGGCCCCATGAGCAGTTCTTC.

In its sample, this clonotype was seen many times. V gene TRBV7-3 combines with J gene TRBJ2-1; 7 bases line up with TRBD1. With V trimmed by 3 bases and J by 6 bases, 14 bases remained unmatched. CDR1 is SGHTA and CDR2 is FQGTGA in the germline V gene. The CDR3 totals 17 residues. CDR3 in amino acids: CASSFNAARDRTNEQFF. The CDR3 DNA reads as TGTGCCAGCAGCTTTAACGCTGCGAGGGACAGAACCAATGAGCAGTTCTTC.

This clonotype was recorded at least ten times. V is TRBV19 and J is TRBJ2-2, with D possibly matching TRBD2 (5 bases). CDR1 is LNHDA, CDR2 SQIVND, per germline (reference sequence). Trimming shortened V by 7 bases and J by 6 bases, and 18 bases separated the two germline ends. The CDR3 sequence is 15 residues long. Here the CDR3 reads CASTSGNVGSGELFF. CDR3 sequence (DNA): TGTGCCAGTACCAGCGGAAATGTCGGCTCCGGGGAGCTGTTTTTT.

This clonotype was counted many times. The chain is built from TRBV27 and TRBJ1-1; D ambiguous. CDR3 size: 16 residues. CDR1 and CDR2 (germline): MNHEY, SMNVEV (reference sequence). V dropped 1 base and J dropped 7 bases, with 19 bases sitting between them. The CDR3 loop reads CASSLWLTEHLSEAFF. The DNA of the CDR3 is TGTGCCAGCAGTTTATGGCTGACGGAGCATCTAAGTGAAGCTTTCTTT.

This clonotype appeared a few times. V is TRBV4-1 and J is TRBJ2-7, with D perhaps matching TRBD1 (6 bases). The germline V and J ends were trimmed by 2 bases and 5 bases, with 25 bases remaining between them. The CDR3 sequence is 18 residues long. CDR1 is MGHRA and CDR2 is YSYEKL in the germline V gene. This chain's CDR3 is CASSQLDLLPRTVHEQYF. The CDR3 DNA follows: TGCGCCAGCAGCCAACTCGACCTCCTCCCCAGGACAGTCCACGAGCAGTACTTC.